A single sample gave rise to the 9 T cell receptor beta chains below, sequenced in a study of response to subunit inactivated influenza vaccine. TCRdb processed the RT-PCR reads anew with MiXCR; each CDR3 protein has one entry. The sample records approximately 500,000 distinct CDR3 sequences, roughly 15% being singletons. Specimen: PBMCs from blood, collected about 13 days after vaccination. Receptors were obtained from a man in his fifties or sixties who received an inactivated influenza vaccine.

J is TRBJ2-5 and V is TRBV12-3 or TRBV12-4; the D gene is possibly TRBD1 (6 bases). This CDR3 spans 12 amino acids. V was pared by 10 bases and J by 5 bases, with 14 bases between. The chain's CDR3 is CATQQGLETQYF. The CDR3 DNA reads TGTGCCACCCAACAGGGTTTGGAGACCCAGTACTTC.

The genes are TRBV10-3 and TRBJ1-2; 9 bases align to TRBD1. J was trimmed by 6 bases and V by 4 bases; bases with no gene match: 3. Germline V gene sequence: CDR1 ENHRY, CDR2 SYGVKD. The CDR3 runs 13 residues. The CDR3 coding sequence is TGTGCCATCAGTGCTACAGGGGGCGATGGCTACACCTTC. This gives the protein CAISATGGDGYTF.

Remarks on this clonotype: Relative to the germline gene, one junction end is altered; a read error may explain this. The chain uses TRBV12-3 or TRBV12-4 and TRBJ2-1; tentatively, D is TRBD1 or TRBD2 (5 bases each). The CDR3 length is 14 residues. CDR3 bases: TGTGCCAGCATTGGGGACGGGCCCTACAATGAGCAGCTCTTC. Amino acid sequence: CASIGDGPYNEQLF.

The rearrangement uses TRBV10-2 and TRBJ2-7; either TRBD1 or TRBD2 may supply D (5 bases each). Germline-derived CDR1 and CDR2 are WSHSY and SAAADI. The CDR3 is made up of 15 amino acids. Trimming cost V 0 bases and J 2 bases, with 11 bases left between them. The CDR3 here is CASSESTGTPYEQYF. Here the CDR3 DNA reads TGCGCCAGCAGTGAGTCGACCGGGACCCCCTACGAGCAGTACTTC.

The rearrangement links TRBV7-9 to TRBJ2-5; D unresolved. Trimming shortened V by 8 bases and J by 5 bases, and 6 bases separated the two germline ends. This CDR3 contains 10 residues. Germline assignment: CDR1 SEHNR and CDR2 FQNEAQ (reference sequence). CDR3: CASGPETQYF. DNA of the CDR3: TGTGCCAGCGGACCGGAGACCCAGTACTTC.

This clonotype has just a few counts. The chain links TRBV9 to TRBJ1-6; D is perhaps TRBD1 (5 bases). V was clipped by 0 bases and J by 9 bases, with 19 bases between them. Germline-derived CDR1 and CDR2 are SGDLS and YYNGEE. CDR3 length: 17 residues. The CDR3, as DNA: TGTGCCAGCAGCGTAGAGCCGACAGTTAATCTGGGTTCACCCCTCCACTTT. It yields the protein CASSVEPTVNLGSPLHF. Using reference TRBV9 and TRBJ1-6 for the parts outside the CDR3, the full variable domain is DSGVTQTPKHLITATGQRVTLRCSPRSGDLSVYWYQQSLDQGLQFLIQYYNGEERAKGNILERFSAQQFPDLHSELNLSSLELGDSALYFCASSVEPTVNLGSPLHFGNGTRLTVT.

This clonotype has a handful of counts. V and J are TRBV28 and TRBJ2-1; 8 bases agree with TRBD1. After removal of 5 bases from V and 5 bases from J, the junction contained 8 bases not matched to a gene. This CDR3 has 15 amino acids. Germline V lookup: CDR1 MDHEN, CDR2 SYDVKM. CDR3: CASSPSGTGNNEQFF. Written as DNA, the CDR3 is TGTGCCAGCAGTCCTTCTGGGACAGGCAACAATGAGCAGTTCTTC.

This chain uses TRBV29-1 with TRBJ2-3; TRBD2 aligns across 10 bases. Germline V lookup: CDR1 SQVTM, CDR2 ANQGSEA. This CDR3 has 14 amino acids. The junction had 1 base not matched to a gene; V was cut back by 3 bases and J by 1 base. The CDR3 is CSVDLAGGTDTQYF. The DNA for the CDR3 is TGCAGCGTTGATCTAGCGGGGGGCACAGATACGCAGTATTTT.

This clonotype was seen only a few times. The chain is built from TRBV20-1 and TRBJ2-7; 8 positions match TRBD2. CDR1 is DFQATT, CDR2 SNEGSKA, per germline (reference sequence). V trimming: 3 bases; J trimming: 6 bases; junction bases outside the gene matches: 10. This CDR3 has 14 amino acids. In DNA, the CDR3 is TGCAGTGCTAGTCCTTACGGGAGGGCGAGCGAGCAGTACTTC. The encoded protein is CSASPYGRASEQYF.